One sample yielded the 15 T cell receptor beta chains listed below, sequenced in a study of blood T cells in healthy people across ages. A J-beta primer mix and a sample-barcoded 5' primer were used in a second PCR of roughly 6 to 12 cycles. TCRdb re-called the 5' RACE reads through MiXCR, storing one row per CDR3 protein. Counted here are about 730,000 distinct CDR3 sequences, about 40% occurring once; the ten biggest clones make up 20% to 25%. Sequenced: blood. The receptor set was obtained from a woman in her sixties in good health.

In this sample, this clonotype turned up a few times. The rearrangement links TRBV7-2 to TRBJ2-1; perhaps TRBD1 as D (6 bases). This CDR3 comprises 15 residues. With 4 bases removed from V and 9 bases from J, the gap between germline ends came to 19 bases. The germline V gene has CDR1 SGHTA and CDR2 FQGNSA. The CDR3 nucleotides are TGTGCCAGCAGCTGGGGGACACCCACTCGGAGTGAGCAGTTCTTC. Translation: CASSWGTPTRSEQFF.

The chain joins TRBV6-5 to TRBJ1-2, with 7 bases matching TRBD1. From germline, CDR1 is MNHEY and CDR2 SVGAGI. With 4 bases clipped from V and 7 bases from J, the junction kept 12 bases outside the gene matches. The CDR3 extends over 15 amino acids. CDR3 protein: CASSFPGQAFSGYTF. The CDR3 region has the DNA TGTGCCAGCAGTTTTCCCGGACAGGCCTTCAGTGGCTACACCTTC.

This clonotype has a count of ten or more. This chain links TRBV4-3 with TRBJ2-3; D not certain. Germline V lookup: CDR1 LGHNA, CDR2 YSLEER. V lost 0 bases and J 2 bases, leaving 12 bases between the germline ends. This CDR3 has 16 amino acids. The CDR3 DNA is TGCGCCAGCAGCCAAGAACAAGGCCCTGACACAGATACGCAGTATTTT. Translated, it gives CASSQEQGPDTDTQYF.

The V gene is TRBV4-2, the J gene TRBJ2-5; perhaps TRBD2 as D (6 bases). The V and J ends lost 1 base and 4 bases respectively, with 19 bases between them. The germline V gene has CDR1 LGHNA and CDR2 YNFKEQ. The CDR3 totals 17 residues. The CDR3 sequence is CASSQGMIAAPGETQYF. DNA for the CDR3: TGTGCCAGCAGCCAAGGAATGATAGCGGCGCCGGGAGAGACCCAGTACTTC.

For the CDR3, the DNA is TGTGCCAGCTCCCCTGGGGACAGGGGAAAAGCTTTCTTT. Its translation: CASSPGDRGKAFF. The chain couples TRBV18 to TRBJ1-1; 10 nucleotides align to TRBD1. With V trimmed by 6 bases and J by 9 bases, 7 bases remained unmatched. Germline-derived CDR1 and CDR2 are KGHSH and LQKENI. There are 13 residues in the CDR3. The full variable domain, completed using reference TRBV18 and TRBJ1-1, is NAGVMQNPRHLVRRRGQEARLRCSPMKGHSHVYWYRQLPEEGLKFMVYLQKENIIDESGMPKERFSAEFPKEGPSILRIQQVVRGDSAAYFCASSPGDRGKAFFGQGTRLTVV.

This sequence joins TRBV12-3 or TRBV12-4 and TRBJ1-2, with D possibly being TRBD1 (6 bases). Trimming cost V 4 bases and J 8 bases, with 11 bases left between them. The CDR3 is 12 amino acids. CDR3 protein: CASSSNRAGYTF. CDR3 nucleotide sequence: TGTGCCAGCAGTTCAAACAGGGCCGGCTACACCTTC.

This clonotype was seen a handful of times. The rearrangement uses TRBV5-1 and TRBJ1-5; the match to TRBD1 covers 10 bases. Germline values: CDR1 SGHRS, CDR2 YFSETQ. The CDR3 covers 15 residues. Unmatched junction bases numbered 3, after V lost 4 bases and J lost 2 bases. The CDR3 region is CASSGGTGGNQPQHF. CDR3 sequence (DNA): TGCGCCAGCAGCGGAGGGACAGGGGGCAATCAGCCCCAGCATTTT.

The chain recombines TRBV20-1 with TRBJ1-1; 7 bases are shared with TRBD1. Looked up from germline, CDR1 is DFQATT and CDR2 is SNEGSKA (reference sequence). The CDR3 contains 13 residues. V dropped 5 bases and J dropped 1; count of bases not matched to a gene: 4. The CDR3 reads CSARTGPNTEAFF. CDR3 coding DNA: TGCAGTGCTCGGACAGGTCCGAACACTGAAGCTTTCTTT.

The rearrangement links TRBV20-1 to TRBJ2-5; weak D call: TRBD2 (6 bases). This CDR3 spans 12 amino acids. Germline V gene data show CDR1 as DFQATT and CDR2 as SNEGSKA (reference sequence). CDR3 coding DNA: TGCACCGTTCTCGGGACTGAAGAGACCCAGTACTTC. Translation: CTVLGTEETQYF.

The chain combines TRBV28 with TRBJ2-1, with D possibly matching TRBD2 (5 bases). V lost 7 bases to trimming and J lost 1 base, with 17 bases between them. CDR1 and CDR2 from the germline V gene are MDHEN and SYDVKM. CDR3 length: 16 amino acids. The CDR3 is CASISPGGGSYNEQFF. CDR3 in DNA: TGTGCCAGCATTTCCCCTGGAGGCGGATCCTACAATGAGCAGTTCTTC.

The chain employs TRBV6-5 and TRBJ2-5; D gene uncertain. Germline-derived CDR1 and CDR2 are MNHEY and SVGAGI. The CDR3 has 15 amino acids. The V and J ends lost 7 bases and 5 bases respectively, with 20 bases between them. The CDR3, as DNA: TGTGCCAGCACCAGCCAGCCGACGCAAATGGAGACCCAGTACTTC. Protein product: CASTSQPTQMETQYF.

The chain recombines TRBV3-1 with TRBJ2-4; TRBD1 is a possible D gene (6 bases). The DNA end is a closer match to TRBJ2-7, so the J assignment may be wrong. Germline V gene lookup returns CDR1 LGHDT and CDR2 YNNKEL (reference sequence). The CDR3 loop spans 16 amino acids. The CDR3 reads CASSQPTGPLVYEQYF. CDR3 nucleotide sequence: TGTGCCAGCAGCCAACCAACAGGGCCGCTCGTCTACGAGCAGTACTTC.

The table lists this clonotype with many counts. V and J are TRBV12-3 or TRBV12-4 and TRBJ1-1; possibly TRBD1 for D (5 bases). This CDR3 is built from 14 residues. V gave up 4 bases and J gave up 2 bases, with 11 bases separating them. This CDR3 reads CASSSGDSNTEAFF. CDR3 sequence (DNA): TGTGCCAGCAGTTCGGGCGACAGTAACACTGAAGCTTTCTTT.

J is TRBJ1-3 and V is TRBV29-1, with unresolved D. V gave up 4 bases and J gave up 4 bases, with 8 bases separating them. The germline gives CDR1 SQVTM, CDR2 ANQGSEA. This CDR3 has 12 amino acids. CDR3 in amino acids: CSVAQDGNTIYF. CDR3 bases: TGCAGCGTTGCACAAGACGGAAACACCATATATTTT.

The chain has TRBV11-2 and TRBJ2-1; D is unresolved. V was cut by 4 bases and J by 2 bases, with 15 bases left in between. The germline V gene encodes CDR1 SGHAT and CDR2 FQNNGV. This CDR3 region has 16 residues. This CDR3 reads CASSSLLGVAYNEQFF. In DNA form, the CDR3 reads TGTGCCAGCAGCTCCCTCCTAGGTGTGGCCTACAATGAGCAGTTCTTC.